Listed here are 20 T cell receptor beta chains from one sample, sequenced in a study of CD8+ T cells in alopecia areata. Treatment specified: oral pan-JAK inhibitor, 5-10 mg twice daily. After isolation, RNA underwent reverse transcription to generate cDNA as the sequencing template. Measured with immunoSEQ multiplex PCR; TCRdb has only the in-frame clones, and not every one. Here the sample spans 90,000 or so clones, roughly 40% being singletons. Sequencing used CD8+ T cells sorted from blood, obtained at week 24, from a patient treated with tofacitinib. The receptors were gathered from a human donor with alopecia areata.

J is TRBJ2-4 and V is TRBV11-2; 7 bases agree with TRBD2. The germline V gene has CDR1 SGHAT and CDR2 FQNNGV. CDR3 size: 12 residues. V lost 8 bases, J lost 7 bases, and 5 bases stayed unmatched. The CDR3 spells CASGRVGNIQYF. The CDR3 region has the DNA TGTGCCAGCGGGAGGGTTGGGAACATTCAGTACTTC.

V and J are TRBV5-4 and TRBJ2-7, with a weak D call TRBD1 (5 bases). V lost 3 bases to trimming and J lost 6 bases, with 13 bases between them. CDR1 is SGHNT, CDR2 YYREEE, per germline (reference sequence). The CDR3 runs to 13 residues. The CDR3 nucleotides read TGTGCCAGCAGCTCGGCTGGACACTCCGAGCAGTACTTC. Its protein is CASSSAGHSEQYF. The complete variable domain, with remaining parts taken from reference TRBV5-4 and TRBJ2-7, reads ETGVTQSPTHLIKTRGQQVTLRCSSQSGHNTVSWYQQALGQGPQFIFQYYREEENGRGNFPPRFSGLQFPNYSSELNVNALELDDSALYLCASSSAGHSEQYFGPGTRLTVT.

The chain is built from TRBV13 and TRBJ2-1, with 9 bases lining up with TRBD2. After removal of 4 bases from V and 4 bases from J, the junction contained 2 bases not matched to a gene. In germline, CDR1 is PRHDT, CDR2 FYEKMQ (reference sequence). The CDR3 extends over 14 amino acids. The CDR3 DNA sequence: TGTGCCAGCAGCTGGGGACTAGCTTACAATGAGCAGTTCTTC. It translates to CASSWGLAYNEQFF. Complete variable domain (other parts from reference TRBV13 and TRBJ2-1): AAGVIQSPRHLIKEKRETATLKCYPIPRHDTVYWYQQGPGQDPQFLISFYEKMQSDKGSIPDRFSAQQFSDYHSELNMSSLELGDSALYFCASSWGLAYNEQFFGPGTRLTVL.

This clone was seen only a few times. The V and J genes are TRBV7-9 and TRBJ2-5, with a tentative D call TRBD2 (6 bases). Trimming pared 3 bases from V and 4 bases from J, leaving 12 bases between. The CDR3 spans 14 residues. Germline lookup yields CDR1 SEHNR and CDR2 FQNEAQ (reference sequence). For the CDR3, the DNA is TGTGCCAGCAGCTTGGAGGGAGTGGGAGAGACCCAGTACTTC. It specifies CASSLEGVGETQYF. Looking up the rest from reference TRBV7-9 and TRBJ2-5 gives the full variable domain: DTGVSQNPRHKITKRGQNVTFRCDPISEHNRLYWYRQTLGQGPEFLTYFQNEAQLEKSRLLSDRFSAERPKGSFSTLEIQRTEQGDSAMYLCASSLEGVGETQYFGPGTRLLVL.

This clone was detected a few times. The rearrangement joins TRBV25-1 to TRBJ2-6, with D unresolved. The CDR3 sequence is 12 residues long. Looked up from germline, CDR1 is MGHDK and CDR2 is SYGVNS. Between the trimmed V and J ends, which lost 6 bases and 2 bases, there was a span of 2 bases. CDR3 DNA sequence: TGTGCCAGCAGGACTGGGGCCAACGTCCTGACTTTC. This encodes CASRTGANVLTF.

The chain uses TRBV7-9 and TRBJ2-7; D remains ambiguous. The germline gives CDR1 SEHNR, CDR2 FQNEAQ (reference sequence). CDR3 length: 13 amino acids. Trimming left V 1 base short and J 7 bases short, with 11 bases between. CDR3 protein: CASSLGPFGEQYF. The CDR3 DNA reads TGTGCCAGCAGCTTAGGACCCTTTGGGGAGCAGTACTTC.

This rearrangement joins TRBV29-1 to TRBJ2-1; D is perhaps TRBD2 (5 bases). Germline V gene data show CDR1 as SQVTM and CDR2 as ANQGSEA. V gave up 5 bases and J gave up 8 bases, with 16 bases separating them. The CDR3 extends over 13 amino acids. The CDR3 DNA sequence: TGCAGCGTTCGCCTCGGGCTAGCCGATGAGCAGTTCTTC. Protein product: CSVRLGLADEQFF.

The chain recombines TRBV4-1 with TRBJ2-7, with TRBD1 matching over 7 bases. The germline V gene has CDR1 MGHRA and CDR2 YSYEKL. This CDR3 is built from 14 residues. Germline trimming cut 5 bases from V and 2 bases from J; bases unmatched to any gene: 6. The CDR3 bases are TGCGCCAGCAGCGATAACAGGGGAACCTACGAGCAGTACTTC. This sequence encodes CASSDNRGTYEQYF.

This clone was seen more than once but under ten times. A far larger clone lies a single base away; this is likely a read error. This chain connects TRBV5-6 to TRBJ2-2; TRBD2 agrees at 9 bases. CDR1 and CDR2 (germline): SGHDT, YYEEEE. The V segment lost 4 bases and the J segment 6 bases; nucleotides outside the gene matches: 10. This CDR3 spans 16 amino acids. The CDR3 DNA reads TGTGCCAGCAGCACGTTTGGGACTAGCCTCTCCGGGGAGCTGTTTTTT. This codes for CASSTFGTSLSGELFF. The variable domain in full, with the rest retrieved from reference TRBV5-6 and TRBJ2-2, is DAGVTQSPTHLIKTRGQQVTLRCSPKSGHDTVSWYQQALGQGPQFIFQYYEEEERQRGNFPDRFSGHQFPNYSSELNVNALLLGDSALYLCASSTFGTSLSGELFFGEGSRLTVL.

This clone showed up just a few times. V usage is TRBV29-1 and J usage is TRBJ2-3; D gene unclear. Deletions cut 4 bases from V and 3 bases from J, with 14 bases between. CDR1 and CDR2 (germline): SQVTM, ANQGSEA. The CDR3 length is 14 residues. As DNA, the CDR3 is TGCAGCGTTGTTAGAGACCAGCGAACAGATACGCAGTATTTT. This translates into CSVVRDQRTDTQYF.

This clone turned up a few times. The V gene is TRBV4-2, the J gene TRBJ1-1; D gene ambiguous. The CDR3 is 11 amino acids. Germline CDR1 is LGHNA and CDR2 is YNFKEQ. Trimming took off 1 base at V and 6 bases at J, with 3 bases between the two ends. CDR3 in amino acids: CASSQGPEAFF. The CDR3 DNA reads as TGTGCCAGCAGCCAAGGGCCTGAAGCTTTCTTT.

V and J are TRBV28 and TRBJ1-5; 9 nucleotides match TRBD1. The CDR3 loop spans 15 amino acids. CDR1 and CDR2 (germline): MDHEN, SYDVKM. The J segment lost 6 bases and the V segment lost 5 bases, leaving 8 bases of the junction unmatched. In DNA form, the CDR3 reads TGTGCCAGCAGTACCCCGGGGACAGGGTTTCAGCCCCAGCATTTT. Protein product: CASSTPGTGFQPQHF.

The J gene is TRBJ2-5, the V gene TRBV14; 7 bases align to TRBD2. Germline CDR1 is SGHDN and CDR2 is FVKESK. The CDR3 spans 15 residues. The J segment lost 2 bases and the V segment lost 4 bases, leaving 7 bases of the junction unmatched. CDR3 region: CASSPLGTNQETQYF. The CDR3 coding sequence is TGTGCCAGCAGCCCCTTAGGGACTAATCAAGAGACCCAGTACTTC.

The chain uses TRBV28 and TRBJ2-7; D may be TRBD2 (6 bases). CDR1 is MDHEN, CDR2 SYDVKM, per germline. CDR3 size: 17 residues. Deletions cut 5 bases from V and 7 bases from J, with 27 bases between. DNA of the CDR3: TGTGCCAGCAGTCCCGATGGTGTTTTAGCGGAGGCCCAAGAGCAGTACTTC. Translation: CASSPDGVLAEAQEQYF.

The chain links TRBV30 to TRBJ1-5; 8 bases align to TRBD1. There are 14 residues in the CDR3. Per germline, CDR1 GTSNPN and CDR2 SVGIG (reference sequence). V lost 3 bases and J lost 6; bases outside the gene matches: 7. In DNA, the CDR3 is TGTGCCTGGAGCCCGAACAGGGGGAGTCAGCCCCAGCATTTT. Encoded protein: CAWSPNRGSQPQHF.

The table lists this clone with a few counts. This chain links TRBV9 with TRBJ2-1; D uncertain. The V gene's germline CDR1 is SGDLS and CDR2 YYNGEE. This CDR3 spans 13 amino acids. Trimming stripped 0 bases from V and 5 bases from J, with 6 bases between. The CDR3 loop is CASSVVPDNEQFF. In DNA form, the CDR3 reads TGTGCCAGCAGCGTAGTCCCCGACAATGAGCAGTTCTTC. Filled out from reference TRBV9 and TRBJ2-1, the complete variable domain reads DSGVTQTPKHLITATGQRVTLRCSPRSGDLSVYWYQQSLDQGLQFLIQYYNGEERAKGNILERFSAQQFPDLHSELNLSSLELGDSALYFCASSVVPDNEQFFGPGTRLTVL.

The chain combines TRBV4-1 with TRBJ2-3, with a weak D call TRBD2 (6 bases). Trimming stripped 3 bases from V and 6 bases from J, with 13 bases between. Germline assignment: CDR1 MGHRA and CDR2 YSYEKL. The CDR3 is 14 residues long. This CDR3 reads CASSHRERGDTQYF. The CDR3 bases are TGCGCCAGCAGCCACCGGGAACGGGGGGATACGCAGTATTTT.

The chain uses TRBV9 and TRBJ1-2; D is unresolved. The CDR3 has 13 residues. The germline V gene encodes CDR1 SGDLS and CDR2 YYNGEE. The V and J ends lost 0 bases and 3 bases respectively, with 6 bases between them. The CDR3 region has the DNA TGTGCCAGCAGCGTAGGGTCAGACTATGGCTACACCTTC. This sequence encodes CASSVGSDYGYTF.

The chain couples TRBV11-2 to TRBJ2-2, with TRBD1 matching 9 bases. This CDR3 region has 15 residues. Unmatched junction bases numbered 6, after V lost 7 bases and J lost 3 bases. Germline CDR1 is SGHAT and CDR2 is FQNNGV. CDR3 amino acids: CASNRGTGHTGELFF. The CDR3, as DNA: TGTGCCAGCAACCGAGGGACAGGGCACACCGGGGAGCTGTTTTTT.

Here the CDR3 DNA reads TGTGCCAGCACCGATAGTGGGGGAGGGGACTACAATGAGCAGTTCTTC. This translates into CASTDSGGGDYNEQFF. V gene TRBV9 combines with J gene TRBJ2-1, with 7 bases that match TRBD2. The CDR3 is made up of 16 amino acids. Per the germline V gene, CDR1 is SGDLS and CDR2 is YYNGEE. V was pared by 6 bases and J by 3 bases, with 12 bases of the junction left unmatched.